Below, one T cell receptor beta chain is given with its context. These data belong to a study of T-cell reconstitution after alpha-beta-depleted transplantation in children. Unique molecular identifiers were used in preparing the TCRbeta library. TCRdb fed the PCR reads into MiXCR, producing one record per CDR3 protein. The sample lists hundreds of thousands of distinct CDR3 sequences; under 30% were seen once. The length of the CDR3 is 14 residues. The germline gives CDR1 MGHDK, CDR2 SYGVNS. V lost 4 bases, J lost 4 bases, and 13 bases lay in between. V gene TRBV25-1 combines with J gene TRBJ1-1, with a possible D match to TRBD1 (5 bases). The TCR was taken from a female patient aged 2-9 years who had a stem cell transplant for congenital amegakaryocytic thrombocytopenia, so the T cells may come from the graft donor. Sequenced material: PBMCs, mostly from graft donor cells, taken 360 days after TCRalphabeta/CD19-depleted stem cell transplant. CDR3 residues: CASSAPQGGTEAFF. The CDR3 coding sequence is TGTGCCAGCAGTGCTCCCCAGGGAGGCACTGAAGCTTTCTTT.